These 32 T cell receptor beta chains came from one sample sequenced in a study of blood T cells in healthy people across ages. A J-beta primer mix and a sample-barcoded 5' primer were used in a second PCR of about 7 to 12 cycles. TCRdb re-analysed the 5' RACE reads in MiXCR, keeping a single row per CDR3 protein. The profile shows 980,000 or so distinct CDR3 sequences, under 50% of them singletons. The sequenced material came from blood. Receptor source: a man aged 30-40 years in good health.

This clonotype was seen more than once but under ten times. The chain employs TRBV6-1 and TRBJ2-1; D not certain. There are 14 residues in the CDR3. Trimming removed 2 bases at V and 0 bases at J, with 5 bases between. Germline CDR1 MNHNS, CDR2 SASEGT. The CDR3: CASSEISSYNEQFF. CDR3 coding DNA: TGTGCCAGCAGTGAAATTAGCTCCTACAATGAGCAGTTCTTC.

Only a few counts were recorded for this clonotype. The chain combines TRBV5-4 with TRBJ2-5; tentative D call: TRBD2 (6 bases). With 2 bases removed from V and 5 bases from J, the gap between germline ends came to 16 bases. Germline V gene sequence: CDR1 SGHNT, CDR2 YYREEE (reference sequence). The length of the CDR3 is 15 residues. The CDR3: CASSLKLAGFETQYF. In DNA, the CDR3 is TGTGCCAGCAGCTTAAAATTGGCGGGGTTCGAGACCCAGTACTTC.

The V call is TRBV5-1, the J call TRBJ2-2, with 7 nucleotides matching TRBD1. There are 15 residues in the CDR3. The J segment lost 5 bases and the V segment lost 1 base, leaving 5 bases of the junction unmatched. Germline CDR1 reads SGHRS; CDR2 reads YFSETQ. As DNA, the CDR3 is TGCGCCAGCAGCTTGCGGACAGGAAGTACCGGGGAGCTGTTTTTT. Protein sequence: CASSLRTGSTGELFF.

This clonotype showed up just a few times. CDR3 nucleotides: TGTGCCAGCAGAGGACAGTCTACGAAGCAGTACTTC. Translation gives CASRGQSTKQYF. The rearrangement uses TRBV28 and TRBJ2-7; D is possibly TRBD1 (6 bases). CDR3 length: 12 residues. V lost 6 bases to trimming and J lost 8 bases, with 14 bases between them. Germline V CDR1 and CDR2: MDHEN, SYDVKM.

CDR3 coding DNA: TGTGCCAGCAGCGTAGTCTTCGACAGGTCGAACACTGAAGCTTTCTTT. It yields the protein CASSVVFDRSNTEAFF. The rearrangement joins TRBV9 to TRBJ1-1, with D perhaps TRBD1 (6 bases). The CDR3 runs to 16 residues. V lost 0 bases, J lost 1 base, and 13 bases lay in between. Germline V gene lookup returns CDR1 SGDLS and CDR2 YYNGEE.

The chain carries TRBV5-5 and TRBJ2-3, with D possibly matching TRBD2 (7 bases). Trimming left V 2 bases short and J 2 bases short, with 15 bases between. This CDR3 is built from 16 residues. Germline V gene lookup returns CDR1 SGHKS and CDR2 YYEKEE (reference sequence). This CDR3 is CASSFRPGGYTDTQYF. The CDR3 nucleotides read TGTGCCAGCAGCTTCCGCCCGGGGGGCTACACAGATACGCAGTATTTT.

The chain uses TRBV7-2 and TRBJ1-6; the D gene is possibly TRBD1 (5 bases). Deletions cut 4 bases from V and 0 bases from J, with 10 bases between. Germline lookup yields CDR1 SGHTA and CDR2 FQGNSA. The length of the CDR3 is 16 residues. CDR3 region: CASSSRASSYNSPLHF. For the CDR3, the DNA is TGTGCCAGCAGCTCCAGGGCTAGCTCCTATAATTCACCCCTCCACTTT. Full variable domain (remainder filled in from reference TRBV7-2 and TRBJ1-6): GAGVSQSPSNKVTEKGKDVELRCDPISGHTALYWYRQSLGQGLEFLIYFQGNSAPDKSGLPSDRFSAERTGGSVSTLTIQRTQQEDSAVYLCASSSRASSYNSPLHFGNGTRLTVT.

V usage is TRBV12-3 or TRBV12-4 and J usage is TRBJ1-1; D not certain. V shed 3 bases and J shed 0 bases, with 11 bases lying between them. CDR3 size: 15 residues. CDR3 in amino acids: CASSFGRDLNTEAFF. The CDR3 region has the DNA TGTGCCAGCAGTTTCGGACGAGATTTGAACACTGAAGCTTTCTTT.

CDR3 sequence: CATSRDRGANYGYTF. The CDR3 DNA sequence: TGTGCCACCAGCAGAGACAGGGGAGCTAACTATGGCTACACCTTC. The genes are TRBV15 and TRBJ1-2; TRBD1 is a possible D gene (6 bases). The germline V and J ends were trimmed by 0 bases and 0 bases, with 8 bases remaining between them. The germline V gene has CDR1 LNHNV and CDR2 YYDKDF (reference sequence). The CDR3 loop spans 15 amino acids.

The chain combines TRBV5-4 with TRBJ1-2, with no clear D. The CDR3 covers 16 residues. The germline V gene encodes CDR1 SGHNT and CDR2 YYREEE (reference sequence). With 0 bases removed from V and 0 bases from J, the gap between germline ends came to 12 bases. The CDR3: CASSLAPAATNYGYTF. In DNA, the CDR3 is TGTGCCAGCAGCTTGGCCCCCGCGGCTACTAACTATGGCTACACCTTC.

The V and J genes are TRBV5-6 and TRBJ2-2; D may correspond to TRBD1 or TRBD2 (5 bases each). V was pared by 2 bases and J by 10 bases, with 9 bases between. Per the germline V gene, CDR1 is SGHDT and CDR2 is YYEEEE. The CDR3 runs to 12 residues. The CDR3 DNA reads as TGTGCCAGCAGCTTTGGGGGATTGGAGCTGTTTTTT. Protein sequence: CASSFGGLELFF. Supplemented by reference TRBV5-6 and TRBJ2-2, the full variable domain reads DAGVTQSPTHLIKTRGQQVTLRCSPKSGHDTVSWYQQALGQGPQFIFQYYEEEERQRGNFPDRFSGHQFPNYSSELNVNALLLGDSALYLCASSFGGLELFFGEGSRLTVL.

The chain couples TRBV2 to TRBJ1-6; TRBD1 might be the D (5 bases). The CDR3 covers 15 residues. V shed 7 bases and J shed 11 bases, with 21 bases lying between them. From germline, CDR1 is SNHLY and CDR2 FYNNEI. CDR3 sequence reads: CASIPLAGGPAPLHF. The CDR3 nucleotides are TGTGCCAGCATTCCCCTCGCGGGGGGTCCCGCACCCCTCCACTTT.

V usage is TRBV7-9 and J usage is TRBJ2-5, with 8 bases fitting TRBD2. The CDR3 is made up of 15 amino acids. In germline, CDR1 is SEHNR, CDR2 FQNEAQ (reference sequence). Germline trimming cut 6 bases from V and 0 bases from J; bases unmatched to any gene: 6. The CDR3 here is CASSRRAGDQETQYF. CDR3 in DNA: TGTGCCAGCAGTCGAAGAGCGGGGGACCAAGAGACCCAGTACTTC. Drawing the rest from reference TRBV7-9 and TRBJ2-5, the complete variable domain is DTGVSQNPRHKITKRGQNVTFRCDPISEHNRLYWYRQTLGQGPEFLTYFQNEAQLEKSRLLSDRFSAERPKGSFSTLEIQRTEQGDSAMYLCASSRRAGDQETQYFGPGTRLLVL.

In regard to this clonotype: The junction and the germline gene differ at one end; a read error may be behind it. V is TRBV18 and J is TRBJ2-4, with a tentative D call TRBD2 (6 bases). The CDR3 is 15 amino acids. CDR1 is KGHSH, CDR2 LQKENI, per germline. The CDR3 sequence: CSSSPKTSSKNIQYF. The CDR3 DNA sequence: TGTTCCAGCTCACCAAAAACTAGCTCCAAAAACATTCAGTACTTC.

The DNA of the CDR3 is TGTGCCATCAGGGACAGGGGGCTACCGAACTATGGCTACACCTTC. This encodes CAIRDRGLPNYGYTF. The rearrangement joins TRBV10-3 to TRBJ1-2; 11 nucleotides agree with TRBD1. CDR3 length: 15 amino acids. The V and J ends lost 6 bases and 2 bases, in that order; junction bases with no gene match: 5. Germline-derived CDR1 and CDR2 are ENHRY and SYGVKD.

The chain is built from TRBV5-1 and TRBJ2-3, with 10 nucleotides matching TRBD2. CDR1 SGHRS and CDR2 YFSETQ come from the germline V gene. The CDR3 is 13 amino acids. V shed 1 base and J 10 bases; nucleotides not matched to a gene: 3. This chain's CDR3 is CASSLTSGDPQYF. CDR3 bases: TGCGCCAGCAGCTTGACTAGCGGGGATCCGCAGTATTTT.

The chain recombines TRBV7-2 with TRBJ2-1, with TRBD2 as a possible D gene (6 bases). Trimming left V 5 bases short and J 8 bases short, with 22 bases between. Germline V gene sequence: CDR1 SGHTA, CDR2 FQGNSA. This CDR3 spans 16 amino acids. This chain's CDR3 is CASSLPGLERGDEQFF. CDR3 bases: TGTGCCAGCAGCCTCCCGGGACTGGAGAGAGGGGATGAGCAGTTCTTC. Based on the CDR3 plus reference TRBV7-2 and TRBJ2-1, the full variable domain is GAGVSQSPSNKVTEKGKDVELRCDPISGHTALYWYRQSLGQGLEFLIYFQGNSAPDKSGLPSDRFSAERTGGSVSTLTIQRTQQEDSAVYLCASSLPGLERGDEQFFGPGTRLTVL.

The chain links TRBV28 to TRBJ1-5; D gene ambiguous. The CDR3 totals 14 residues. Germline loops: CDR1 MDHEN, CDR2 SYDVKM. V dropped 6 bases and J dropped 4 bases, with 13 bases sitting between them. In DNA, the CDR3 is TGTGCCAGCAGCCCGGTGGAGGCTAATCAGCCCCAGCATTTT. This translates into CASSPVEANQPQHF.

CDR3: CSASSQGPGANVLTF. The CDR3 DNA sequence: TGCAGTGCTAGTTCACAAGGGCCCGGGGCCAACGTCCTGACTTTC. V and J are TRBV20-1 and TRBJ2-6; D remains ambiguous. Trimming removed 3 bases at V and 4 bases at J, with 13 bases between. The CDR3 length is 15 residues. Germline V gene sequence: CDR1 DFQATT, CDR2 SNEGSKA (reference sequence).

The rearrangement uses TRBV30 and TRBJ2-5; the match to TRBD2 covers 10 bases. The DNA matches TRBJ2-7 better at its end, which makes the J call doubtful. The CDR3 loop spans 14 amino acids. The germline CDR1 and CDR2 sequences are GTSNPN and SVGIG (reference sequence). The CDR3 sequence: CAWRASGGSYEQYF. CDR3 DNA: TGTGCCTGGAGGGCTAGCGGGGGATCCTACGAGCAGTACTTC.

The chain employs TRBV20-1 and TRBJ2-3; D might be TRBD2 (6 bases). Trimming cost V 6 bases and J 2 bases, with 12 bases left between them. From germline, CDR1 is DFQATT and CDR2 SNEGSKA (reference sequence). The CDR3 is 13 amino acids. The CDR3 sequence: CSAHTGATDTQYF. CDR3 bases: TGCAGTGCCCATACGGGAGCCACAGATACGCAGTATTTT.

The V gene is TRBV4-2, the J gene TRBJ2-1; D remains ambiguous. Germline values: CDR1 LGHNA, CDR2 YNFKEQ. V lost 5 bases, J lost 8 bases, and 10 bases lay in between. The length of the CDR3 is 12 residues. The CDR3 spells CASSSFSDEQFF. As DNA, the CDR3 is TGTGCCAGCAGCTCTTTTAGTGATGAGCAGTTCTTC.

This clonotype was seen only once. Its ends do not fully match the called genes, so a read error is possible. V gene TRBV4-1 combines with J gene TRBJ2-3; D remains ambiguous. Looked up from germline, CDR1 is MGHRA and CDR2 is YSYEKL. The length of the CDR3 is 13 residues. CDR3 amino acids: CTSSQEPTDTQYF. The CDR3 DNA sequence: TGCACCAGCAGCCAAGAACCCACAGATACGCAGTATTTT.

CDR3 DNA: TGCGCCAGCAGCCAATCGCTCGGGACAGCGTACGAGCAGTACTTC. This encodes CASSQSLGTAYEQYF. The chain employs TRBV4-3 and TRBJ2-4, with 7 bases matching TRBD1. TRBJ2-7 matches the DNA end more closely, so the J call is doubtful. The V gene's germline CDR1 is LGHNA and CDR2 YSLEER. This CDR3 is 15 amino acids long.

The J gene is TRBJ2-5, the V gene TRBV6-2 or TRBV6-3, with TRBD1 as a possible D gene (6 bases). Trimming left V 7 bases short and J 2 bases short, with 11 bases between. The germline CDR1 and CDR2 sequences are MNHEY and SVGEGT. The CDR3 sequence is 13 residues long. For the CDR3, the DNA is TGTGCCAGCACCGGACAGCAACAAGAGACCCAGTACTTC. As protein: CASTGQQQETQYF.

The V gene is TRBV3-1, the J gene TRBJ2-3, with a tentative D call TRBD2 (6 bases). The V and J ends lost 0 bases and 2 bases respectively, with 15 bases between them. Germline V CDR1 and CDR2: LGHDT, YNNKEL (reference sequence). The CDR3 covers 17 residues. The CDR3 loop is CASSQDRGGVLTDTQYF. In DNA form, the CDR3 reads TGTGCCAGCAGCCAAGATCGAGGCGGGGTCCTCACAGATACGCAGTATTTT.

V usage is TRBV29-1 and J usage is TRBJ2-7; D is uncertain. CDR1 and CDR2 (germline): SQVTM, ANQGSEA. This CDR3 comprises 11 residues. Trimming removed 4 bases at V and 5 bases at J, with 9 bases between. CDR3 loop: CSVVTGNEQYF. CDR3 bases: TGCAGCGTTGTGACCGGCAACGAGCAGTACTTC.

Comments on this clonotype: Sequence at one end of the junction differs from germline and may be a read error. J is TRBJ2-7 and V is TRBV28; 8 positions agree with TRBD2. Germline V gene lookup returns CDR1 MDHEN and CDR2 SYDVKM. This CDR3 region has 12 residues. The CDR3 bases are TGTGTCAGCAGTTTGCGGGGGGACGAGCAGTACTTC. It is translated as CVSSLRGDEQYF.

This clonotype has a single count. V usage is TRBV21-1 and J usage is TRBJ2-7; the table gives TRBD1 as D, unverified against the DNA. TRBV21-1 is termed a pseudogene. The CDR3 totals 17 residues. The CDR3 here is CASSKKDNARPVYEQYF. For the CDR3, the DNA is TGTGCCAGCAGCAAAAAAGATAACGCCCGACCAGTCTACGAGCAGTACTTC.

Of note for this clonotype: At one end, the junction sequence differs from germline, possibly due to a read error. This chain uses TRBV25-1 with TRBJ1-4; D gene uncertain. The CDR3 runs 15 residues. Germline CDR1 is MGHDK and CDR2 is SYGVNS. CDR3 amino acids: CASSEYKTDNEKLFF. The CDR3 bases are TGTGCCAGCAGCGAATATAAGACGGATAATGAAAAACTGTTTTTT.

The table lists this clonotype with a few counts. J is TRBJ2-7 and V is TRBV4-1, with 9 bases that match TRBD2. This CDR3 is 16 amino acids long. The V and J ends lost 0 bases and 2 bases, in that order; junction bases with no gene match: 5. Germline values: CDR1 MGHRA, CDR2 YSYEKL. This CDR3 reads CASSQEGASGAYEQYF. CDR3 nucleotides: TGCGCCAGCAGCCAAGAAGGAGCTAGCGGGGCCTACGAGCAGTACTTC.

The sample holds one count of this clonotype. In DNA, the CDR3 is TGTGCCAGCAGCGCAGGACTAGCGAGGGAGACCCAGTACTTC. Translation gives CASSAGLARETQYF. This chain uses TRBV9 with TRBJ2-5; 9 bases align to TRBD2. V gave up 3 bases and J gave up 5 bases; unmatched junction bases: 5. This CDR3 region has 14 residues. Germline V gene sequence: CDR1 SGDLS, CDR2 YYNGEE. The variable domain in full, with the rest retrieved from reference TRBV9 and TRBJ2-5, is DSGVTQTPKHLITATGQRVTLRCSPRSGDLSVYWYQQSLDQGLQFLIQYYNGEERAKGNILERFSAQQFPDLHSELNLSSLELGDSALYFCASSAGLARETQYFGPGTRLLVL.